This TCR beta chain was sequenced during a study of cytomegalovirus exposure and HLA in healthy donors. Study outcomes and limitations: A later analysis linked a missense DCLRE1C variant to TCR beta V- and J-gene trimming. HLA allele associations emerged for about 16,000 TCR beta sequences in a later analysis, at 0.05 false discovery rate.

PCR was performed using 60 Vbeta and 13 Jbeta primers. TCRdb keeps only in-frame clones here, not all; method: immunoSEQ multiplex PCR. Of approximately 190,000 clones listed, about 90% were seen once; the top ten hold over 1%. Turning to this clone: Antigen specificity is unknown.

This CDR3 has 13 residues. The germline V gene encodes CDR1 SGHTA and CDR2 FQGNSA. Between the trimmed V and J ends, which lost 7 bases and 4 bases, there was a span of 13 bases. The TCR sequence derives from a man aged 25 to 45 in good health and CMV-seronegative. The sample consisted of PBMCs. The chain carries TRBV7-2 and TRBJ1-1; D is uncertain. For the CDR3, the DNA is TGTGCCAGCACCAGGCGGGGTTCCACTGAAGCTTTCTTT. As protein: CASTRRGSTEAFF.